A selection of T cell receptor beta chains follows, all from one sample in a study of CD8+ T cells in alopecia areata. The protocol was immunoSEQ multiplex PCR, while the TCRdb copy is restricted to in-frame clones and leaves out a portion. The sample holds some 180,000 clones, about 63% seen once. This specimen was CD4+ T cells sorted from blood, taken at week 0. The receptors here all came from a human donor with alopecia areata. Both conserved end residues are part of each CDR3. The order of the fields is clone size, J gene, V gene, D gene, CDR3 DNA, CDR3 protein. The D gene is left open where the match is weak. Clone size is not always given. Where it is, it says once, few, many or a class for expanded clones.

abundance: NA
j_gene: TRBJ2-1
v_gene: TRBV18
d_gene: NA
CDR3nt: TGTGCCAGCTCACAGATGGAGGGCTTTGGAAATGAGCAGTTCTTC
CDR3aa: CASSQMEGFGNEQFF

abundance: NA
j_gene: TRBJ2-3
v_gene: TRBV6-1
d_gene: TRBD2
CDR3nt: TGTGCCAGCAGTGAAACTAGCGGGAGCGTTACAGATACGCAGTATTTT
CDR3aa: CASSETSGSVTDTQYF

abundance: NA
j_gene: TRBJ2-3
v_gene: TRBV29-1
d_gene: NA
CDR3nt: TGCAGCGTTGGCCGGGACTCGAGCACAGATACGCAGTATTTT
CDR3aa: CSVGRDSSTDTQYF

abundance: NA
j_gene: TRBJ2-5
v_gene: TRBV5-1
d_gene: TRBD2
CDR3nt: TGCGCCAGCAGCTCGGTAGCGGGGGGGCGGAACCAAGAGACCCAGTACTTC
CDR3aa: CASSSVAGGRNQETQYF

abundance: NA
j_gene: TRBJ2-5
v_gene: TRBV7-6
d_gene: NA
CDR3nt: TGTGCCAGCAGCTTAGCGGGTGCAGAGACCCAGTACTTC
CDR3aa: CASSLAGAETQYF

abundance: NA
j_gene: TRBJ2-2
v_gene: TRBV5-1
d_gene: NA
CDR3nt: TGCGCCAGCAGCTCGGGCCAGGGGACCGGGGAGCTGTTTTTT
CDR3aa: CASSSGQGTGELFF

abundance: few
j_gene: TRBJ2-7
v_gene: TRBV19
d_gene: TRBD1
CDR3nt: TGTGCCAGTAGTGCTATGGACAGGGGTAAGAATAGGAAGCAGTACTTC
CDR3aa: CASSAMDRGKNRKQYF

abundance: NA
j_gene: TRBJ2-5
v_gene: TRBV29-1
d_gene: TRBD1
CDR3nt: TGCAGCGCCCCAGGGGGCTTCCCCACAACAGGGGAGACCCAGTACTTC
CDR3aa: CSAPGGFPTTGETQYF

abundance: NA
j_gene: TRBJ2-5
v_gene: TRBV18
d_gene: NA
CDR3nt: TGTGCCAGCTCACCAGGGAGACGAGAGACCCAGTACTTC
CDR3aa: CASSPGRRETQYF

abundance: NA
j_gene: TRBJ2-2
v_gene: TRBV5-1
d_gene: NA
CDR3nt: TGCGCCAGCAGGCCCCAGGGGGGCACCGGGGAGCTGTTTTTT
CDR3aa: CASRPQGGTGELFF

abundance: NA
j_gene: TRBJ2-3
v_gene: TRBV29-1
d_gene: NA
CDR3nt: TGCAGCGTTGTAGGAGGCACAGATACGCAGTATTTT
CDR3aa: CSVVGGTDTQYF

abundance: NA
j_gene: TRBJ2-1
v_gene: TRBV5-1
d_gene: TRBD2
CDR3nt: TGCGCCAGCAGGGAAAGGGGAGGGGAAACGCTTGGGATCCCCGCCAGCTCCTACAATGAGCAGTTCTTC
CDR3aa: CASRERGGETLGIPASSYNEQFF

abundance: NA
j_gene: TRBJ2-5
v_gene: TRBV7-2
d_gene: NA
CDR3nt: TGTGCCAGCAGCTCAGGTCTTTTCGGGTTGGAGACCCAGTACTTC
CDR3aa: CASSSGLFGLETQYF

abundance: NA
j_gene: TRBJ2-7
v_gene: TRBV6-1
d_gene: TRBD1
CDR3nt: TGTGCCAGCAGTGGGAGGACAGGGCTTGCCTTCGGGTACGAGCAGTACTTC
CDR3aa: CASSGRTGLAFGYEQYF

abundance: few
j_gene: TRBJ1-1
v_gene: TRBV29-1
d_gene: NA
CDR3nt: TGCAGCAGTTTGGAACAGACGAACACTGAAGCTTTCTTT
CDR3aa: CSSLEQTNTEAFF

abundance: once
j_gene: TRBJ1-5
v_gene: TRBV4-3
d_gene: NA
CDR3nt: TGCGCCAGCAGCCAAGAGAGAGGGAGCAATCAGCCCCAGCATTTT
CDR3aa: CASSQERGSNQPQHF

abundance: NA
j_gene: TRBJ2-7
v_gene: TRBV5-1
d_gene: NA
CDR3nt: TGCGCCAGCAGCCGCTCATACTACGAGCAGTACTTC
CDR3aa: CASSRSYYEQYF

abundance: NA
j_gene: TRBJ2-2
v_gene: TRBV11-3
d_gene: TRBD2
CDR3nt: TGTGCCAGCAGCACCCAGAGCGGGGAGGCCGGGGAGCTGTTTTTT
CDR3aa: CASSTQSGEAGELFF

abundance: NA
j_gene: TRBJ2-5
v_gene: TRBV11-2
d_gene: NA
CDR3nt: TGTGCCAGCAGCTTCCTTGGCGGTCCTGAGACCCAGTACTTC
CDR3aa: CASSFLGGPETQYF

abundance: NA
j_gene: TRBJ2-3
v_gene: TRBV2
d_gene: NA
CDR3nt: TGTGCCAGCGGATCCGGGATTAGCACAGATACGCAGTATTTT
CDR3aa: CASGSGISTDTQYF

abundance: NA
j_gene: TRBJ1-5
v_gene: TRBV9
d_gene: NA
CDR3nt: TGTGCCAGCAGCGTAGACGTGAATCAGCCCCAGCATTTT
CDR3aa: CASSVDVNQPQHF

abundance: NA
j_gene: TRBJ1-5
v_gene: TRBV5-1
d_gene: NA
CDR3nt: TGCGCCAGCAGCTTGGACGGCGCCCCGGATCAGCCCCAGCATTTT
CDR3aa: CASSLDGAPDQPQHF

abundance: NA
j_gene: TRBJ2-1
v_gene: TRBV30
d_gene: NA
CDR3nt: TGTGCCTGGAGTAGTTTGTACAATGAGCAGTTCTTC
CDR3aa: CAWSSLYNEQFF

abundance: NA
j_gene: TRBJ2-1
v_gene: TRBV18
d_gene: TRBD2
CDR3nt: TGTGCCAGCTCACCACCCCGCGGTAGCGGGGGGGCGGGTGAGCAGTTCTTC
CDR3aa: CASSPPRGSGGAGEQFF

abundance: NA
j_gene: TRBJ1-1
v_gene: TRBV5-1
d_gene: NA
CDR3nt: TGCGCCAGCAGCTCCAATGCCCAAGGGGCGATCACTGAAGCTTTCTTT
CDR3aa: CASSSNAQGAITEAFF

abundance: few
j_gene: TRBJ2-7
v_gene: TRBV5-1
d_gene: TRBD2
CDR3nt: TGCGCCAGCAGCCAAACACTAGCGGGGGGAGCCTACGAGCAGTACTTC
CDR3aa: CASSQTLAGGAYEQYF

abundance: NA
j_gene: TRBJ2-7
v_gene: TRBV18
d_gene: TRBD2
CDR3nt: TGTGCCAGCTCACGGGAGGGCACCTCCTACGAGCAGTACTTC
CDR3aa: CASSREGTSYEQYF

abundance: NA
j_gene: TRBJ1-2
v_gene: TRBV27
d_gene: TRBD1
CDR3nt: TGTGCCAGCAGTCAAAGACAGGGGAGTAACTATGGCTACACCTTC
CDR3aa: CASSQRQGSNYGYTF

abundance: NA
j_gene: TRBJ2-3
v_gene: TRBV11-2
d_gene: NA
CDR3nt: TGTGCCAGCAGCCCCCTTCGGGCGACGCAGTATTTT
CDR3aa: CASSPLRATQYF

abundance: NA
j_gene: TRBJ2-3
v_gene: TRBV7-2
d_gene: NA
CDR3nt: TGTGCCAGCAGCCCTCTCCATCCGGCCACAGATACGCAGTATTTT
CDR3aa: CASSPLHPATDTQYF